This TCR beta chain was retrieved from a study of control samples from healthy donors and cancer patients. Data came from immunoSEQ multiplex PCR; TCRdb stores just in-frame clones and leaves some out. The table has around 80,000 clones, around 91% seen once. Sequenced sample: blood. This sequence originates from a man between 45 and 60 years old in good health.

The CDR3 nucleotides read TGTGCCAGCAGCTTATCCCTAGTTAATGAAAAACTGTTTTTT. Protein: CASSLSLVNEKLFF. This chain links TRBV11-2 with TRBJ1-4; no clear D. CDR1 is SGHAT and CDR2 is FQNNGV in the germline V gene. V was shortened by 2 bases and J by 4 bases, with 8 bases between the two germline ends. The CDR3 totals 14 residues.